This T cell receptor beta chain stems from a study of shared clonotypes between healthy human individuals. Overall study results and limits: Lower generation probabilities were found for non-shared clonotypes than for those shared by all four donors.

CDR3 length: 15 amino acids. The germline CDR1 and CDR2 sequences are SGHTA and FQGNSA. V shed 0 bases and J shed 3 bases, with 12 bases lying between them. Repertoires were generated with immunoSEQ multiplex PCR, while TCRdb's copy carries only in-frame clones and drops some. The data contain 2 million to 2.5 million clones, over 85% of them seen just once; the ten biggest clones take up approximately 0.13%. To note about this clone: The antigen is not known.

This rearrangement joins TRBV7-2 to TRBJ2-7, with D hard to call. The receptor comes from a man between 18 and 35 years old in good health. Material for sequencing was naive CD4+ T cells sorted from blood. Sample subset: CD45RA+ positively selected. This CDR3 reads CASSLANSVNYEQYF. The CDR3, as DNA: TGTGCCAGCAGCTTAGCTAACAGCGTTAACTACGAGCAGTACTTC.